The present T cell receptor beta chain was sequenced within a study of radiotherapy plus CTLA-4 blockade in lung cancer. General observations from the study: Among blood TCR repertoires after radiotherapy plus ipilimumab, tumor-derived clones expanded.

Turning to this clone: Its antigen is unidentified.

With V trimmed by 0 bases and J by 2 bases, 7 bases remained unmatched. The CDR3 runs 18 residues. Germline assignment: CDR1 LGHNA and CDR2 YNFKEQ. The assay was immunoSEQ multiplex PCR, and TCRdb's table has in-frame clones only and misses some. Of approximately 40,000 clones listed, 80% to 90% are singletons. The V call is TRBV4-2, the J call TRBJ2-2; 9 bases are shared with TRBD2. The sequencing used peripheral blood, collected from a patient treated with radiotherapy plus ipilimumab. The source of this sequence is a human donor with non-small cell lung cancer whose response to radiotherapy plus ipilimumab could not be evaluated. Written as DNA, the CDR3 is TGTGCCAGCAGCCAAGAGAGGCGCGGGGGGGGTAACACCGGGGAGCTGTTTTTT. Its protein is CASSQERRGGGNTGELFF.